A selection of T cell receptor beta chains follows, all from one sample in a study of response to subunit inactivated influenza vaccine. MiXCR was run by TCRdb on the RT-PCR reads, yielding one entry per CDR3 protein. The sample gives roughly 790,000 distinct CDR3 sequences, around 20% of which show up once; about a tenth is in the top ten. Specimen: PBMCs from blood, collected around 5 days after vaccination. All receptors come from a man aged 50 to 60 who received an inactivated influenza vaccine. Both conserved end residues are trimmed from each CDR3.

TRBV5-1,ASSVDRAYYGYT
TRBV5-5,ASSSRAGLYGYT
TRBV7-9,ASSSGTSGPDTQY
TRBV7-9,ASSLGGSGATDTQY
TRBV7-2,ASSTVGGDSYEQY
TRBV7-8,ASSYGLQEKLF
TRBV20-1,SATTGTGNSPLH
TRBV7-9,ASSLGGSPSTEAF
TRBV5-1,ASSLERPASTDTQY
TRBV5-1,ASSLASGGRLSETQY
TRBV5-6,ASSLGISNQPQH
TRBV4-3,ASSRDRVGNQPQH
TRBV14,ASSQGQNEKLF
TRBV4-2,ASSQESLGQPQH
TRBV5-1,ASSLGAGVYNEQF
TRBV11-2,ASSSRDREETQY
TRBV28,ASSPPELFYEQY
TRBV20-1,SAKTPGRVLGEQY
TRBV29-1,SGGRGSEAF
TRBV29-1,SGGQGEGWETQY
TRBV28,ASSLIHDRSATQY
TRBV7-2,ASSLQGAWEKLF
TRBV7-2,ASSSPKLAVIDTQY
TRBV5-5,ASSLPLAGVVQY